The rows below give T cell receptor beta chains drawn from one sample of a study of T-cell reconstitution after alpha-beta-depleted transplantation in children. From the PCR reads, TCRdb called clonotypes with MiXCR, one entry per CDR3 protein. The data contain around 450,000 distinct CDR3 sequences, 10% of them seen just once; the ten biggest clones take up around 2%. The sample consisted of PBMCs, taken before TCRalphabeta/CD19-depleted stem cell transplant. The source of these receptors is a child aged 2-15 years with inherited bone marrow failure, due to receive a stem cell transplant. Each CDR3 is given with its conserved first and last residue. D genes are given only for firm matches. A clone size is listed for some rows: how often the clone was seen (once, few, many), or a class if it is expanded.

TRBV28	many	TRBD1	TRBJ2-5	CASSYRDRAETQYF	TGTGCCAGCAGTTACCGGGACAGGGCGGAGACCCAGTACTTC
TRBV20-1	.	TRBD2	TRBJ2-7	CSARTSGYEQYF	TGCAGTGCTAGGACTAGCGGATACGAGCAGTACTTC
TRBV19	.	TRBD2	TRBJ2-7	CASSRRSEREGNEQYF	TGTGCCAGTAGTCGTCGGTCGGAGCGGGAGGGCAACGAGCAGTACTTC
TRBV4-2	many	.	TRBJ2-2	CASSQDTGELFF	TGTGCCAGCAGCCAAGACACCGGGGAGCTGTTTTTT
TRBV6-5	.	.	TRBJ1-5	CASSYSRKGGGNQPQHF	TGTGCCAGCAGTTACTCGAGGAAGGGGGGCGGCAATCAGCCCCAGCATTTT
TRBV2	many	TRBD2	TRBJ2-1	CASGEGNEQFF	TGTGCCAGCGGGGAGGGGAATGAGCAGTTCTTC
TRBV20-1	many	TRBD1	TRBJ2-7	CSAGTGTGDYEQYF	TGCAGTGCTGGGACCGGGACAGGGGACTACGAGCAGTACTTC
TRBV27	few	TRBD1	TRBJ2-1	CASRDRGGEQFF	TGTGCCAGCAGGGACAGGGGTGGTGAGCAGTTCTTC
TRBV5-1	many	.	TRBJ1-5	CASSLAAGDQPQHF	TGCGCCAGCAGCTTGGCGGCAGGGGACCAGCCCCAGCATTTT
TRBV2	.	.	TRBJ2-1	CASSEAEEGEQFF	TGTGCCAGCAGTGAAGCTGAGGAGGGCGAGCAGTTCTTC
TRBV20-1	many	TRBD2	TRBJ2-2	CSATGGGTGELFF	TGCAGTGCGACGGGAGGGGGCACCGGGGAGCTGTTTTTT
TRBV12-3/TRBV12-4	many	.	TRBJ2-3	CASSPSWRQTVPDTQYF	TGTGCCAGCAGCCCGTCTTGGCGACAAACGGTTCCAGATACGCAGTATTTT
TRBV29-1	few	.	TRBJ1-1	CSVELPNTEAFF	TGCAGCGTTGAACTGCCGAACACTGAAGCTTTCTTT
TRBV11-2	many	.	TRBJ2-3	CASSFPDGLNTDTQYF	TGTGCCAGCAGCTTCCCTGACGGGCTCAACACAGATACGCAGTATTTT
TRBV29-1	many	.	TRBJ2-7	CSVGTLGEQYF	TGCAGCGTTGGGACGTTAGGCGAGCAGTACTTC
TRBV11-2	.	TRBD1	TRBJ1-6	CASSPTGGGMPLHF	TGTGCCAGCAGCCCCACAGGGGGAGGTATGCCCCTCCACTTT
TRBV5-1	many	TRBD2	TRBJ2-1	CASSFGLAGGYNEQFF	TGCGCCAGCAGCTTCGGACTAGCGGGAGGCTACAATGAGCAGTTCTTC
TRBV24-1	many	.	TRBJ2-1	CATSDSLASANYNEQFF	TGTGCCACCAGTGACTCCCTAGCGTCCGCTAACTACAATGAGCAGTTCTTC
TRBV27	few	.	TRBJ2-3	CASSPGVFLSRTDTQYF	TGTGCCAGCAGTCCAGGTGTTTTCCTCTCAAGGACAGATACGCAGTATTTT
TRBV5-6	many	.	TRBJ2-7	CASSHGSGHRALGEQYF	TGTGCCAGCAGCCATGGGAGCGGACACCGGGCTCTCGGCGAGCAGTACTTC
TRBV28	many	TRBD1	TRBJ2-1	CASSLGTGGHNEQFF	TGTGCCAGCAGTTTGGGGACAGGGGGCCACAATGAGCAGTTCTTC
TRBV5-6	few	.	TRBJ2-7	CASTTGGDSYEQYF	TGTGCCAGCACCACTGGAGGGGATTCCTACGAGCAGTACTTC